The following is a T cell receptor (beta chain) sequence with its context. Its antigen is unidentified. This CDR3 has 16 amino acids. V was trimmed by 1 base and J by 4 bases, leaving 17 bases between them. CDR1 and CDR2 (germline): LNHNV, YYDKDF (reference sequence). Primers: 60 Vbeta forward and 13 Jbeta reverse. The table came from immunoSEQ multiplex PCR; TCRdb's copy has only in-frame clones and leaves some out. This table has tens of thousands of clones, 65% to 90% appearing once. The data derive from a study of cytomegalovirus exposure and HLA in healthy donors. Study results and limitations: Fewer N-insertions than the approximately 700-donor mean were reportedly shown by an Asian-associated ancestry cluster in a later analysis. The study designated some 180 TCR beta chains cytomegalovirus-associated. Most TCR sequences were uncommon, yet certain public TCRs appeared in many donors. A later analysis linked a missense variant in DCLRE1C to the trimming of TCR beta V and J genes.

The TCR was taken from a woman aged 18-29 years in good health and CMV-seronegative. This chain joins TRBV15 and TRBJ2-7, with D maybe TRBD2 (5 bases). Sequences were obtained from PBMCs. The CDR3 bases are TGTGCCACCAGCAGAGTGAAGAGCGGAGCCTATTACGAGCAGTACTTC. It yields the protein CATSRVKSGAYYEQYF.